The clone carrying this TCR beta chain was counted between two and nine times. The antigen is not known. These data originate in a study of beta chain features in type 1 diabetes. Points from the study as a whole: Sampled from patients, naive, central memory and Treg TCRB repertoires appeared more similar than those sampled from healthy donors. TCRB CDR3s from Type 1 diabetes patients were moderately but significantly shorter in all four CD4+ subsets.

As every portion of the isolated RNA was reverse transcribed, the sequencing read expressed TCRB transcripts. Each sample of naive, central memory or regulatory T cells had, on average, about 3.6 million reads. Method: immunoSEQ multiplex PCR; TCRdb's copy keeps in-frame clones and lacks some. The sample carries about half a million clones, roughly 10% recorded once. This CDR3 has 13 amino acids. The V gene lost 3 bases and the J gene lost 5 bases, with 10 bases spanning the gap. Germline loops: CDR1 KGHSH, CDR2 LQKENI. Each sorted fraction was over 98% pure. The V call is TRBV18, the J call TRBJ2-5, with D tentatively TRBD1 (6 bases). The source of this sequence is a woman in her late teens or twenties in good health. The sequencing input was naive CD4+ T cells from blood. The CDR3 sequence: CASSPGHWETQYF. The CDR3 DNA sequence: TGTGCCAGCTCACCGGGACACTGGGAGACCCAGTACTTC.